Shown below are 4 T cell receptor beta chains from a single sample sequenced in a study of radiotherapy plus CTLA-4 blockade in lung cancer. Assay: immunoSEQ multiplex PCR; the TCRdb copy retains only in-frame clones and omits some. Counted here are approximately 100,000 clones, more than 75% occurring once; the ten biggest clones make up under 4%. The source material was peripheral blood, sampled from a patient treated with radiotherapy plus ipilimumab. The source is a human donor with non-small cell lung cancer who had a partial response to radiotherapy plus ipilimumab.

The V call is TRBV27, the J call TRBJ2-7; 12 nucleotides agree with TRBD2. The CDR3 runs 15 residues. V lost 1 base to trimming and J lost 6 bases; unmatched junction nucleotides: 4. In germline, CDR1 is MNHEY, CDR2 SMNVEV (reference sequence). CDR3 sequence reads: CASSLYGLAGIEQYF. The CDR3 DNA sequence: TGTGCCAGCAGTTTATACGGACTAGCGGGAATCGAGCAGTACTTC.

This clone was detected a few times. CDR3 DNA: TGTGCCAGCAGTTATGAGGGCGGCTACACCTTC. Translated: CASSYEGGYTF. This chain connects TRBV6-1 to TRBJ1-2; D is uncertain. CDR3 length equals 11 residues. The ends were cut back, 5 bases at V and 8 bases at J, with 9 bases in the middle. The germline CDR1 and CDR2 sequences are MNHNS and SASEGT.

In this sample, this clone turned up a few times. V usage is TRBV7-8 and J usage is TRBJ2-1; 8 nucleotides match TRBD2. Germline values: CDR1 SGHVS, CDR2 FQNEAQ. There are 12 residues in the CDR3. After removal of 6 bases from V and 7 bases from J, the junction contained 2 bases not matched to a gene. The CDR3 loop reads CASRTSVNEQFF. In DNA, the CDR3 is TGTGCCAGCAGGACTAGCGTAAATGAGCAGTTCTTC. Together with reference TRBV7-8 and TRBJ2-1, the CDR3 gives the full variable domain: GAGVSQSPRYKVAKRGQDVALRCDPISGHVSLFWYQQALGQGPEFLTYFQNEAQLDKSGLPSDRFFAERPEGSVSTLKIQRTQQEDSAVYLCASRTSVNEQFFGPGTRLTVL.

This sequence joins TRBV28 and TRBJ1-2, with 7 positions matching TRBD1. CDR1 and CDR2 (germline): MDHEN, SYDVKM. The CDR3 has 15 amino acids. V lost 8 bases and J lost 3; bases outside the gene matches: 12. As DNA, the CDR3 is TGTGCCAGCTTTGCCGGGACAGTCGCCTACTATGGCTACACCTTC. Translation gives CASFAGTVAYYGYTF.